The 6 T cell receptor beta chains below were found in one sample sequenced in a study of cytomegalovirus exposure and HLA in healthy donors. Sequencing was performed with immunoSEQ multiplex PCR; in TCRdb, only in-frame clones are kept and a portion is missing. The data show 150,000 to 200,000 clones, with about 85% seen just once and 2% to 2.5% held by the top ten. The sequencing input was PBMCs. The receptor source for this set is a man aged 25 to 40 in good health and CMV-seropositive.

The J gene is TRBJ1-2, the V gene TRBV7-8; D not resolved. Germline lookup yields CDR1 SGHVS and CDR2 FQNEAQ. Trimming left V 5 bases short and J 0 bases short, with 10 bases between. CDR3 length equals 14 residues. CDR3 DNA sequence: TGTGCCAGCAGCCCCAGGTTAGCTAACTATGGCTACACCTTC. Translated, it gives CASSPRLANYGYTF.

This clone was observed a single time. The rearrangement uses TRBV14 and TRBJ2-7, with 11 bases lining up with TRBD1. V trimming: 4 bases; J trimming: 2 bases; junction bases outside the gene matches: 4. This CDR3 comprises 15 residues. Germline loops: CDR1 SGHDN, CDR2 FVKESK. The CDR3 DNA sequence: TGTGCCAGCAGCCGTACGGGACAGGGGGCCTACGAGCAGTACTTC. Translating gives CASSRTGQGAYEQYF.

This clone was counted at least ten times. J is TRBJ1-2 and V is TRBV16; possibly TRBD1 for D (6 bases). Germline lookup yields CDR1 KGHSY and CDR2 FQNENV. This CDR3 region has 15 residues. The V gene lost 5 bases and the J gene lost 7 bases, with 20 bases spanning the gap. Here the CDR3 reads CASSYYHTGSGGYTF. The CDR3 bases are TGTGCCAGCAGCTATTATCACACAGGGTCGGGTGGCTACACCTTC.

The chain couples TRBV10-3 to TRBJ2-7; 10 bases agree with TRBD1. The germline V gene has CDR1 ENHRY and CDR2 SYGVKD. The ends lost 5 bases at V and 6 bases at J; junction bases unmatched: 1. This CDR3 region has 12 residues. CDR3 nucleotides: TGTGCCATCAGTCGACAGGGGGCCGAGCAGTACTTC. Its protein product is CAISRQGAEQYF.

This clone was seen a single time. V and J are TRBV4-1 and TRBJ1-3, with 8 bases identical to TRBD1. Germline-derived CDR1 and CDR2 are MGHRA and YSYEKL. CDR3 length equals 16 residues. Unmatched junction bases numbered 3, after V lost 0 bases and J lost 2 bases. CDR3 amino acids: CASSQEGRGPGNTIYF. The CDR3 DNA reads as TGCGCCAGCAGCCAAGAGGGCAGGGGGCCTGGAAACACCATATATTTT.

CDR3 DNA: TGTGCCAGCAGTTTTGGGGGAGGCACTGAAGCTTTCTTT. Its protein product is CASSFGGGTEAFF. This chain connects TRBV6-5 to TRBJ1-1; TRBD1 is a possible D gene (5 bases). Germline CDR1 MNHEY, CDR2 SVGAGI. V gave up 4 bases and J gave up 4 bases, with 10 bases separating them. The CDR3 has 13 residues.